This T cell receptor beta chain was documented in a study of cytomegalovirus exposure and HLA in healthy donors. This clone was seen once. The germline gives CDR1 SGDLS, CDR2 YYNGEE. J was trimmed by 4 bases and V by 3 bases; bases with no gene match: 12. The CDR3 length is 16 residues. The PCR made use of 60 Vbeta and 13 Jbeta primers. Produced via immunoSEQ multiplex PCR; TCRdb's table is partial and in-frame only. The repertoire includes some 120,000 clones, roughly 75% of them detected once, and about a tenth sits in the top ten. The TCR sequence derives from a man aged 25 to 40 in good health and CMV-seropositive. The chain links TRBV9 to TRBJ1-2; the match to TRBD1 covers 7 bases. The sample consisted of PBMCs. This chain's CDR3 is CASSARGQAFSYGYTF. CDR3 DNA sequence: TGTGCCAGCAGCGCCCGCGGACAGGCATTTAGCTATGGCTACACCTTC.